This T cell receptor beta chain comes out of a study of regulatory T cells in long-lasting Graves disease. TCR beta libraries were built with iRepertoire HTBI primers and Arm-PCR of CDR3 regions. From the multiplex PCR reads, TCRdb called clonotypes with MiXCR, one entry per CDR3 protein. The sample has about 610,000 distinct CDR3 sequences; around 15% are singletons. Indicated time point: newly diagnosed GD, antithyroid drugs for less than 3 months. RNA extracted from PBMCs served as the sequencing template. There are many counts of this clonotype. A further study also used this sample, focusing on T cells in Graves' hyperthyroidism and ophthalmopathy.

This TCR came from a man younger than 35 with Graves disease. This sample comprised peripheral blood mononuclear cells (PBMCs), obtained at new diagnosis, from a patient treated with antithyroid drugs.

The CDR3 nucleotides are TGCGCCAGCAGCTTGTATACCGACGCGAGCTCCTACGAGCAGTACTTC. Translation gives CASSLYTDASSYEQYF. This chain uses TRBV5-1 with TRBJ2-7; no reliable D call. Trimming took 1 base from V and 0 from J, leaving 14 bases between them. The CDR3 loop spans 16 amino acids. Germline V gives CDR1 SGHRS, CDR2 YFSETQ. Full variable domain (missing parts from reference TRBV5-1 and TRBJ2-7): KAGVTQTPRYLIKTRGQQVTLSCSPISGHRSVSWYQQTPGQGLQFLFEYFSETQRNKGNFPGRFSGRQFSNSRSEMNVSTLELGDSALYLCASSLYTDASSYEQYFGPGTRLTVT.